The rows below give T cell receptor beta chains drawn from one sample of a study of cytomegalovirus exposure and HLA in healthy donors. The method was immunoSEQ multiplex PCR; TCRdb's version includes in-frame clones alone and lacks a portion of them. The table shows around 220,000 clones, with about 83% occurring only once. Sequencing was performed on PBMCs. These receptors were collected from a girl aged 5-17 years in good health and CMV-seronegative. Both conserved end residues are part of each CDR3. D genes are given only for firm matches. For some rows the clone size is stated as once, few or many, or as a class when expanded; others skip it.

j_call clone_size v_call d_call cdr3_nt cdr3_aa
TRBJ2-1 - TRBV25-1 TRBD1 TGTGCCAGCAGTGTGACACAGGGGATCGGCAATGAGCAGTTCTTC CASSVTQGIGNEQFF
TRBJ2-7 - TRBV5-4 TRBD2 TGTGCCAGCAGCTTGGCCGGTGGGACTAGCGGGGAAACCTACGAGCAGTACTTC CASSLAGGTSGETYEQYF
TRBJ1-2 - TRBV28 - TGTGCCAGCAGCTATGGACAAGCCTATGGCTACACCTTC CASSYGQAYGYTF
TRBJ2-7 - TRBV5-1 TRBD2 TGCGCCAGCAGCTTGGGCGCGGCGGGAGGGCCGCACGAGCAGTACTTC CASSLGAAGGPHEQYF
TRBJ1-3 - TRBV27 - TGTGCCAGCAGTTTATCGTCGGCCCTCGCTAGCTCTGGAAACACCATATATTTT CASSLSSALASSGNTIYF
TRBJ2-5 - TRBV2 - TGTGCCAGCAGTGAAACACCCGGGTTCAAAGAGACCCAGTACTTC CASSETPGFKETQYF
TRBJ1-6 - TRBV30 - TGTGCCTGGACCTCAACGGCCCCGGGGGCACCCCTCCACTTT CAWTSTAPGAPLHF
TRBJ1-1 few TRBV7-9 TRBD1 TGTGCCAGCAGCTCAGGGGGCCATGTCGGTGCTTTCTTT CASSSGGHVGAFF
TRBJ2-3 once TRBV10-1 - TGCGCCAGCAGTGATAGTGGTACAGATACGCAGTATTTT CASSDSGTDTQYF
TRBJ1-2 - TRBV7-9 - TGTGCCAGCAGCCTCCAGCCGGGGAACTATGGCTACACCTTC CASSLQPGNYGYTF
TRBJ2-3 - TRBV15 TRBD1 TGTGCCACCAGCAGCCACAGGGGCTCTCAGGATACGCAGTATTTT CATSSHRGSQDTQYF
TRBJ1-4 few TRBV7-9 TRBD1 TGTGCCAGCGGATTGCAGGGACAGGGTGTTGAAAAACTGTTTTTT CASGLQGQGVEKLFF
TRBJ2-2 - TRBV7-2 - TGTGCCAGCAGCTTGGCGCGGGTCAACGGGGAGCTGTTTTTT CASSLARVNGELFF
TRBJ1-2 - TRBV7-9 - TGTGCCAGCAGCTTAGAACAGGAGACCTATGGCTACACCTTC CASSLEQETYGYTF
TRBJ1-3 - TRBV5-5 - TGTGCCAGCAGCCCCGATCCTAGCTCTGGAAACACCATATATTTT CASSPDPSSGNTIYF
TRBJ2-1 - TRBV5-1 - TGCGCCAGCAGCTTGTTTGGGCTAGCCACTGAGCAGTTCTTC CASSLFGLATEQFF
TRBJ1-5 - TRBV28 - TGTGCCAGCAGTTTAGTGCCAGGCCTCAATCAGCCCCAGCATTTT CASSLVPGLNQPQHF